Listed below are T cell receptor beta chains from one sample, sequenced in a study of beta chain features in type 1 diabetes. Profiling relied on immunoSEQ multiplex PCR, and the TCRdb table lists in-frame clones only, not all of them. This sample yields 120,000 to 150,000 clones, of which 10% are seen a single time; 1.3% belongs to the top ten. The source material was naive CD4+ T cells from blood. These receptors all come from a man aged 18-30 years in good health. Both conserved end residues are part of each CDR3.

TRBJ2-3 TRBV6-5 CASSTWGLKYF
TRBJ2-7 TRBV11-2 CASSLGGTSGGSEQYF
TRBJ2-2 TRBV29-1 CSVEDPTGVTGELFF
TRBJ1-2 TRBV28 CASSARDGGYTF
TRBJ2-7 TRBV5-1 CASSPQGVYEQYF
TRBJ2-1 TRBV11-2 CASSPQRGVTEQFF
TRBJ2-5 TRBV20-1 CSASGQETQYF
TRBJ2-3 TRBV11-2 CASSWGTSGGVSDTQYF
TRBJ2-7 TRBV18 CASSPLQGAGEQYF
TRBJ1-1 TRBV30 CAWKRVVNTEAFF
TRBJ2-3 TRBV28 CASSTPLTGGKGDTQYF
TRBJ2-7 TRBV10-3 CAISEIPTSYEQYF
TRBJ2-2 TRBV15 CATSSGRDGELFF
TRBJ2-7 TRBV9 CASSAATSGGTYEQYF
TRBJ2-6 TRBV6-6 CASMSAGANVLTF
TRBJ2-5 TRBV19 CASRASSGQETQYF
TRBJ2-7 TRBV7-2 CASSLGLGGSSYEQYF
TRBJ2-7 TRBV7-2 CASSLEAGGPYEQYF
TRBJ2-3 TRBV11-2 CASSLVGTSTDTQYF
TRBJ2-3 TRBV2 CASGLAGGSTDTQYF
TRBJ2-5 TRBV28 CASSLTGGWRETQYF
TRBJ1-1 TRBV2 CASSEMGSNTEAFF
TRBJ2-7 TRBV6-1 CASSSRQGGYEQYF
TRBJ2-7 TRBV7-2 CASSAWTSGRSSYEQYF
TRBJ2-7 TRBV27 CASRSTGSYEQYF
TRBJ2-5 TRBV4-2 CASSPQGASGGLQETQYF
TRBJ2-4 TRBV7-2 CASSLGGNIQYF
TRBJ2-1 TRBV4-3 CASSQGQVPPNEQFF
TRBJ2-6 TRBV18 CASSPRQAVSGANVLTF
TRBJ2-5 TRBV6-6 CASRQGQETQYF
TRBJ1-2 TRBV19 CASSTAGDGYTF
TRBJ2-5 TRBV7-9 CASSSRTGTETQYF